This TCR beta chain emerged from a study of cytomegalovirus exposure and HLA in healthy donors. Study-level points and caveats: In a later analysis, DRB1 alleles had the most associated TCRs; HLA-C alleles the fewest. The authors considered a cluster of highly shared sequence variants likely to be a sequencing artifact. Most subjects had HLA-A and HLA-B alleles reportedly predicted accurately by TCR beta sequences.

V gave up 1 base and J gave up 5 bases; unmatched junction bases: 7. The germline V gene encodes CDR1 LNHDA and CDR2 SQIVND (reference sequence). This CDR3 comprises 15 residues. With regard to this clone: The antigen is undetermined.

The PCR ran on 60 Vbeta and 13 Jbeta primers. The table came from immunoSEQ multiplex PCR; TCRdb's copy has only in-frame clones and leaves some out. The sample lists some 120,000 clones, 70% to 85% seen once, with approximately 3% in the top ten. The rearrangement links TRBV19 to TRBJ1-2, with TRBD1 matching 7 bases. The sequenced sample consisted of PBMCs. This TCR derives from a woman between 18 and 29 years old in good health and CMV-seropositive. The CDR3 bases are TGTGCCAGTAGTATAGGGGGACAGACTCCTTATGGCTACACCTTC. Amino acids: CASSIGGQTPYGYTF.